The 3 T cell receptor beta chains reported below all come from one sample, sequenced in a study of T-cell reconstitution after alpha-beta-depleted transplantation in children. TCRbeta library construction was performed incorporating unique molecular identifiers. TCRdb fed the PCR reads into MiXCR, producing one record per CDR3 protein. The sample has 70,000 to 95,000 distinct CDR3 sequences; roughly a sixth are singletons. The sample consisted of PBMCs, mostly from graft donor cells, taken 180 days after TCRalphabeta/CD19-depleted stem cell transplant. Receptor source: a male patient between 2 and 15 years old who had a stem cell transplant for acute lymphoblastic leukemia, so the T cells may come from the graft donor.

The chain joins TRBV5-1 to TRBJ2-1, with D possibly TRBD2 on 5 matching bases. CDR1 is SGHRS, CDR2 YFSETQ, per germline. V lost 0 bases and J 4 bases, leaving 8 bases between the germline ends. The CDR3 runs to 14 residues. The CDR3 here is CASSLVEEYNEQFF. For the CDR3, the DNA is TGCGCCAGCAGCTTGGTGGAGGAATACAATGAGCAGTTCTTC.

CDR3 DNA: TGTGCCAGCAGTGAAGGGTACTACGAGCAGTACTTC. Protein: CASSEGYYEQYF. The rearrangement uses TRBV2 and TRBJ2-7; D not certain. The CDR3 has 12 amino acids. V was clipped by 1 base and J by 3 bases, with 4 bases between them. Germline V gene lookup returns CDR1 SNHLY and CDR2 FYNNEI.

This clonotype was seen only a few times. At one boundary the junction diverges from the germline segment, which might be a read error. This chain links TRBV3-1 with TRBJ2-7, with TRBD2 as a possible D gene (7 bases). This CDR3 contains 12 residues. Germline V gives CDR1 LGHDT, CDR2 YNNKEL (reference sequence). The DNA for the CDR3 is TGTGCCAGCAGCCAAGGGGGGGGCAGGGGTAACTTC. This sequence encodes CASSQGGGRGNF.